This passage covers 29 T cell receptor delta chains from one sample sequenced in a study of gammadelta T cells in human blood. TCRdb called clones anew from the RT-PCR reads with CATT. The sample comprises over a thousand delta-chain clones, under 25% of which are singletons, and about 20% rests with the top ten. Material for sequencing was Vgamma9Vdelta2 gamma-delta T cells from infant blood. The receptors come from a human donor.

This clone is judged medium-sized. The chain links TRDV2 to TRDJ2; 8 nucleotides agree with TRDD3. Germline V gene lookup returns CDR1 GEAIGNYY and CDR2 EKD. The CDR3 is made up of 17 amino acids. Trimming removed 0 bases from V and 4 bases from J; junction bases left unmatched: 9. As DNA, the CDR3 is TGTGCCTGTGACACCGTACTGGGGGGGGGCCGGACAGCACAACTCTTCTTT. It yields the protein CACDTVLGGGRTAQLFF.

About this clone: This may arise from a read error, as a much more abundant clone is one base away. The V call is TRDV2, the J call TRDJ3; D is unclear. CDR1 and CDR2 from the germline V gene are GEAIGNYY and EKD. Trimming removed 0 bases at V and 0 bases at J, with 14 bases between. The CDR3 length is 19 residues. This CDR3 reads CACDTGGDGNSWDTRQMFF. In DNA, the CDR3 is TGTGCCTGTGACACCGGCGGAGACGGAAACTCCTGGGACACCCGACAGATGTTTTTC.

To note about this clone: A far bigger clonotype differs at one base, so this is likely a read error. The rearrangement links TRDV2 to TRDJ3; 10 bases are a match to TRDD3. The J gene, missing from TCRdb, was assigned here through DNA to germline matching. This CDR3 is 19 amino acids long. Germline V gene data show CDR1 as GEAIGNYY and CDR2 as EKD. The CDR3 reads CACDPLGDPSSGDTRQMFF. DNA for the CDR3: TGTGCCTGTGACCCACTGGGGGATCCCAGCTCCGGGGACACCCGACAGATGTTTTTC.

This clone came up a few times. This may be a read error: a much more frequent sequence differs by one nucleotide. This sequence joins TRDV2 and TRDJ1; 11 nucleotides agree with TRDD3. Germline trimming cut 9 bases from V and 8 bases from J; bases unmatched to any gene: 25. There are 18 residues in the CDR3. Germline V gene lookup returns CDR1 GEAIGNYY and CDR2 EKD. The CDR3 DNA reads TGTGCCAGTAACGAGGAGGTTCCCTTACTGGGGGATAGGGCGAAACTCATCTTT. This gives the protein CASNEEVPLLGDRAKLIF.

This clone is termed large (0.1 to 1%). The V call is TRDV2, the J call TRDJ3, with 10 bases aligning to TRDD3. V lost 0 bases to trimming and J lost 2 bases; unmatched junction nucleotides: 9. The CDR3 has 20 amino acids. Germline CDR1 GEAIGNYY, CDR2 EKD. The CDR3 loop is CACDTWGIQEDAWDTRQMFF. In DNA form, the CDR3 reads TGTGCCTGTGACACCTGGGGGATACAGGAGGACGCCTGGGACACCCGACAGATGTTTTTC.

A note on this clone: This same CDR3 is encoded by further DNA sequences in the sample. The rearrangement uses TRDV2 and TRDJ3; 13 positions agree with TRDD3. The J gene was missing in TCRdb and was found by matching the end of the DNA to germline. This CDR3 is 20 amino acids long. V gave up 2 bases and J gave up 0 bases; unmatched junction bases: 6. Per germline, CDR1 GEAIGNYY and CDR2 EKD. The CDR3 DNA sequence: TGTGCCTGTGACATACTGGGGGATACGCCTAGCTCCTGGGACACCCGACAGATGTTTTTC. Translated: CACDILGDTPSSWDTRQMFF.

As for this clone: A much larger clone differs by one base, so this may be a read error. This chain links TRDV2 with TRDJ3; 9 bases map to TRDD3. The CDR3 totals 18 residues. Germline assignment: CDR1 GEAIGNYY and CDR2 EKD. The CDR3 region is CASDTVGGYSWDTRQMFF. In DNA, the CDR3 is TGTGCCAGTGACACCGTTGGGGGATACTCCTGGGACACCCGACAGATGTTTTTC.

This clone is large by share. This rearrangement joins TRDV2 to TRDJ3; TRDD3 matches at 11 bases. CDR3 length equals 20 residues. Germline V gene sequence: CDR1 GEAIGNYY, CDR2 EKD. The junction had 9 bases not matched to a gene; V was cut back by 3 bases and J by 0 bases. CDR3 loop: CACDAVLGDKGSWDTRQMFF. The CDR3 nucleotides read TGTGCCTGTGACGCTGTACTGGGGGATAAAGGCTCCTGGGACACCCGACAGATGTTTTTC.

This clone is categorized as medium-sized (0.01 to 0.1%). A clone one base away is much larger, so this may be a read error. Other DNA sequences from this sample encode an identical CDR3 as well. The chain links TRDV2 to TRDJ3; TRDD3 matches at 10 bases. V trimming: 0 bases; J trimming: 1 base; junction bases outside the gene matches: 2. Germline CDR1 reads GEAIGNYY; CDR2 reads EKD. This CDR3 contains 18 residues. The CDR3 coding sequence is TGTGCCTGTGACACCGTACTGGGGGATTCCTGGGACACCCGACAGATGTTTTTC. As protein: CACDTVLGDSWDTRQMFF.

This clone was found a few times. This likely came from a read error, as a far larger clone is one base away. This chain joins TRDV2 and TRDJ3, with 10 positions matching TRDD3. The CDR3 extends over 19 amino acids. Germline V lookup: CDR1 GEAIGNYY, CDR2 EKD. The CDR3 sequence: CASDPLGDPSSWDTRQMFF. The DNA for the CDR3 is TGTGCCAGTGACCCACTGGGGGATCCCAGCTCCTGGGACACCCGACAGATGTTTTTC.

The chain has TRDV2 and TRDJ2; 11 bases are shared with TRDD3. Because TCRdb records no J gene, it was assigned here through a match of the DNA to germline. The CDR3 runs to 17 residues. Germline CDR1 and CDR2: GEAIGNYY and EKD. J gave up 0 bases and V 0 bases, and 2 bases lay outside the gene matches. The CDR3 DNA follows: TGTGCCTGTGACACCGTACTGGGGGATACTTTGACAGCACAACTCTTCTTT. It translates to CACDTVLGDTLTAQLFF.

This clone was seen a handful of times. It is likely a read error: a sequence one base away is far more abundant. The chain has TRDV2 and TRDJ3; TRDD3 matches 7 bases. The germline gives CDR1 GEAIGNYY, CDR2 EKD. V shed 3 bases, J shed 3 bases, and the junction held 7 bases outside the gene matches. The CDR3 totals 17 residues. In nucleotides, the CDR3 is TGTGCCTGTGACCCCGTACTGGGGAACTGGGACACCCGACAGATGTTTTTC. Protein product: CACDPVLGNWDTRQMFF.

A single count supports this clone. Only one base separates this from a far larger clonotype, so it likely reflects a read error. The chain links TRDV2 to TRDJ3, with TRDD3 matching over 10 bases. As TCRdb names no J gene, one was assigned here on the basis of a DNA match to germline. This CDR3 is 17 amino acids long. Germline CDR1 reads GEAIGNYY; CDR2 reads EKD. The CDR3 region is CACDTLGGYWDTRQMFF. CDR3 bases: TGTGCCTGTGACACCCTTGGGGGATACTGGGACACCCGTCAGATGTTTTTC.

This clone is medium-sized by share. This same CDR3 is encoded by further DNA sequences in the sample. J is TRDJ3 and V is TRDV2, with 7 nucleotides matching TRDD3. The CDR3 loop spans 17 amino acids. Germline values: CDR1 GEAIGNYY, CDR2 EKD. V lost 2 bases, J lost 1 base, and 4 bases stayed unmatched. In nucleotides, the CDR3 is TGTGCCTGTGACAGTACTGGGGAGTCCTGGGACACCCGACAGATGTTTTTC. Its protein product is CACDSTGESWDTRQMFF.

This clone showed up just a few times. This may be a read error: a much more frequent sequence differs by one nucleotide. The rearrangement joins TRDV2 to TRDJ3, with a weak D call TRDD3 (6 bases). No J segment appears in TCRdb, so it was assigned here by matching the sequence to germline. Trimming took 6 bases from V and 1 from J, leaving 21 bases between them. The germline V gene encodes CDR1 GEAIGNYY and CDR2 EKD. The CDR3 is made up of 19 amino acids. CDR3 loop: CACNAALGTTSWDTRQMFF. CDR3 coding DNA: TGTGCCTGTAACGCGGCTCTGGGGACAACTTCCTGGGACACCCGACAGATGTTTTTC.

Of note for this clone: Relative to the germline gene, one junction end is altered; a read error may explain this. The chain links TRDV2 to TRDJ3; the D is unclear. The CDR3 has 10 amino acids. In germline, CDR1 is GEAIGNYY, CDR2 EKD. CDR3 protein: CAWDTRQMFF. CDR3 sequence (DNA): TGTGCCTGGGACACCCGACAGATGTTTTTC.

This clone was detected a few times. It differs at one base from a far larger clone, so likely a read error. The chain links TRDV2 to TRDJ3; TRDD3 matches 8 bases. No J gene is reported in TCRdb; it was inferred here by comparing the DNA with germline. This CDR3 contains 18 residues. Germline CDR1 reads GEAIGNYY; CDR2 reads EKD. For the CDR3, the DNA is TGTGCCAGTGACACAATGGGGGATTATTCCTGGGACACCCGACAGATGTTTTTC. This gives the protein CASDTMGDYSWDTRQMFF.

As regards this clone: A far larger clone is off by one base, so a read error is likely. The chain joins TRDV2 to TRDJ3, with TRDD3 identical over 11 bases. TCRdb gives no J gene; it was assigned here by matching the DNA to germline. Germline assignment: CDR1 GEAIGNYY and CDR2 EKD. The CDR3 totals 19 residues. J was trimmed by 2 bases and V by 3 bases; bases with no gene match: 8. CDR3 DNA sequence: TGTGCCTGTGACCAACTGGGGGATATGCATACCTGGGACACCCGACAGATGTTTTTC. This translates into CACDQLGDMHTWDTRQMFF.

This clone was seen a handful of times. This may come from a read error, since a much larger clone is one base off. This chain connects TRDV2 to TRDJ3, with D possibly TRDD3 on 5 matching bases. Per germline, CDR1 GEAIGNYY and CDR2 EKD. The CDR3 covers 21 residues. In DNA, the CDR3 is TGTGCCTGTGACACGGTGGGGACCTCCCGAATTAGCTCCTGGGACACCCGACTGATGTTTTTC. Translated, it gives CACDTVGTSRISSWDTRLMFF.

Turning to this clone: This sequence is one base from a far larger clone and is likely a read error. V gene TRDV2 combines with J gene TRDJ1, with 10 bases matching TRDD3. The J segment lost 0 bases and the V segment lost 4 bases, leaving 7 bases of the junction unmatched. Germline V lookup: CDR1 GEAIGNYY, CDR2 EKD. This CDR3 is built from 16 residues. The CDR3 DNA follows: TGTGCCTGTGATATACTGGGGGATGTGTACACCGATAAACTCATCTTT. Translating gives CACDILGDVYTDKLIF.

The chain employs TRDV2 and TRDJ3; 12 bases are shared with TRDD3. The trim removed 1 base at V and 0 bases at J, leaving 6 bases unmatched. This CDR3 has 20 residues. The germline V gene has CDR1 GEAIGNYY and CDR2 EKD. The CDR3 nucleotides read TGTGCCTGTGACACTCTACTGGGGGATACAAGCTCCTGGGACACCCGACAGATGTTTTTC. This translates into CACDTLLGDTSSWDTRQMFF.

The table lists this clone with a few counts. Just one base apart from a much larger clone, this may be a read error. The identical CDR3 is also encoded by other nucleotide sequences in the sample. This rearrangement joins TRDV2 to TRDJ3; a possible D gene is TRDD3 (5 bases). Trimming left V 2 bases short and J 1 base short, with 11 bases between. The CDR3 runs 17 residues. The V gene's germline CDR1 is GEAIGNYY and CDR2 EKD. The CDR3 loop reads CACDSTGESWDTRQMFF. The CDR3 coding sequence is TGTGCCTGTGACAGTACAGGGGAGTCCTGGGACACCCGACAGATGTTTTTC.

This clone counts as large. J is TRDJ3 and V is TRDV2; 8 bases agree with TRDD3. Germline trimming cut 0 bases from V and 3 bases from J; bases unmatched to any gene: 6. The CDR3 covers 18 residues. Per the germline V gene, CDR1 is GEAIGNYY and CDR2 is EKD. CDR3 coding DNA: TGTGCCTGTGACACCGTGGGGGATTCAAGCTGGGACACCCGACAGATGTTTTTC. This gives the protein CACDTVGDSSWDTRQMFF.

In its sample, this clone ranks as large. The V call is TRDV2, the J call TRDJ1, with D possibly being TRDD3 (6 bases). CDR1 and CDR2 from the germline V gene are GEAIGNYY and EKD. Trimming took off 4 bases at V and 7 bases at J, with 18 bases between the two ends. The CDR3 has 14 residues. This CDR3 reads CACDLWGSEGKLIF. The CDR3 DNA reads as TGTGCCTGTGATCTCTGGGGATCGGAGGGTAAACTCATCTTT.

This clone is judged medium-sized. The chain recombines TRDV2 with TRDJ3, with 9 positions matching TRDD3. The germline V gene encodes CDR1 GEAIGNYY and CDR2 EKD. CDR3 length equals 18 residues. V lost 0 bases, J lost 0 bases, and 2 bases stayed unmatched. The CDR3 here is CACDTAGDTSWDTRQMFF. The CDR3 coding sequence is TGTGCCTGTGACACCGCGGGGGATACCTCCTGGGACACCCGACAGATGTTTTTC.

This clone was detected only a few times. Just one base apart from a much larger clone, this may be a read error. The chain is built from TRDV2 and TRDJ3; 7 bases map to TRDD3. The J gene was missing in TCRdb and was found by matching the end of the DNA to germline. The CDR3 has 19 residues. Germline V gene lookup returns CDR1 GEAIGNYY and CDR2 EKD. The CDR3 DNA is TGTGCCTGTAACACCGTAGGTGGGGATAGCTCCTGGGACACCCGACAGATGTTTTTC. It specifies CACNTVGGDSSWDTRQMFF.

By share, this clone ranks as medium-sized. The chain is built from TRDV2 and TRDJ1, with 12 bases identical to TRDD3. The germline gives CDR1 GEAIGNYY, CDR2 EKD. The V and J ends lost 2 bases and 4 bases, in that order; junction bases with no gene match: 10. The CDR3 extends over 17 amino acids. The CDR3 region is CACDKYWGIPSYDKLIF. The CDR3 DNA reads TGTGCCTGTGACAAGTACTGGGGGATACCCTCCTACGATAAACTCATCTTT.

Points on this clone: A far larger clone differs by one base, so this is likely a read error. V usage is TRDV2 and J usage is TRDJ3, with 13 bases that match TRDD3. TCRdb supplies no J gene; here it was assigned by aligning the nucleotide sequence to germline. The CDR3 consists of 22 residues. Germline loops: CDR1 GEAIGNYY, CDR2 EKD. Here the CDR3 DNA reads TGTGCCAGTGACACCGCTTTTTCGACTGGGGGATACGGCCCCTGGGACACCCGACAGATGTTTTTC. This translates into CASDTAFSTGGYGPWDTRQMFF.

This clone has only one observation. This likely came from a read error, as a far larger clone is one base away. This chain connects TRDV2 to TRDJ3; 10 bases fit TRDD3. TCRdb lists no J gene, so it was determined here by aligning the DNA to germline. This CDR3 contains 19 residues. CDR1 and CDR2 (germline): GEAIGNYY, EKD. The CDR3 loop reads CACDTGGYQLGWDTRLMFF. CDR3 coding DNA: TGTGCCTGTGACACTGGGGGATACCAACTAGGCTGGGACACCCGACTGATGTTTTTC.